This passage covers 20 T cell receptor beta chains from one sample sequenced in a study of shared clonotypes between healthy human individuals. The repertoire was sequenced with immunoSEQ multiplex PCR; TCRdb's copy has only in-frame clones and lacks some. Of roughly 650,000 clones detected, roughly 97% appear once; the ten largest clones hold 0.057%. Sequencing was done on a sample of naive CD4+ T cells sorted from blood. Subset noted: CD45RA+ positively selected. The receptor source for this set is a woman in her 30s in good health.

The CDR3 here is CASTLDRGGGYTF. CDR3 nucleotides: TGTGCCAGTACCCTTGACAGGGGCGGTGGCTACACCTTC. This sequence joins TRBV19 and TRBJ1-2; 8 nucleotides match TRBD1. V trimming: 7 bases; J trimming: 7 bases; junction bases outside the gene matches: 8. This CDR3 contains 13 residues. Germline assignment: CDR1 LNHDA and CDR2 SQIVND (reference sequence).

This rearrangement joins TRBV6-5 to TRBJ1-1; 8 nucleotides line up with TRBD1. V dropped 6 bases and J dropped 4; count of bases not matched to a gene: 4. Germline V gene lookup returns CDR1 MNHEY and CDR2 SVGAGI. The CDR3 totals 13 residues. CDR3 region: CASRADRGTEAFF. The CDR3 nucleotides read TGTGCCAGCAGGGCTGACAGGGGCACTGAAGCTTTCTTT.

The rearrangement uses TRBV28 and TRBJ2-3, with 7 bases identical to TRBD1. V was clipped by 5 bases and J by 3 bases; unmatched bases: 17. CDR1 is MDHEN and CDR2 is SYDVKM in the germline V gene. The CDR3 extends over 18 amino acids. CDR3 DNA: TGTGCCAGCAGTCGAGGGGACGAAACCGGGACAGCAACAGATACGCAGTATTTT. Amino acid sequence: CASSRGDETGTATDTQYF.

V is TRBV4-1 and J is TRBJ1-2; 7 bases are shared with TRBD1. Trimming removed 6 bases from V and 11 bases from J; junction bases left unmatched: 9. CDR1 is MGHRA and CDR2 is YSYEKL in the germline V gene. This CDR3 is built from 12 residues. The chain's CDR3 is CASRGSGQPYTF. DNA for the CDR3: TGCGCCAGCAGAGGGTCGGGACAGCCATACACCTTC.

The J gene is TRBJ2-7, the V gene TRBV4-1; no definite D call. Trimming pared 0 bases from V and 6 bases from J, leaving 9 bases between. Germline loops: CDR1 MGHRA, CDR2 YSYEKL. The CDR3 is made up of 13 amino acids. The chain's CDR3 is CASSQEGRSEQYF. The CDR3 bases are TGCGCCAGCAGCCAAGAGGGTAGAAGCGAGCAGTACTTC.

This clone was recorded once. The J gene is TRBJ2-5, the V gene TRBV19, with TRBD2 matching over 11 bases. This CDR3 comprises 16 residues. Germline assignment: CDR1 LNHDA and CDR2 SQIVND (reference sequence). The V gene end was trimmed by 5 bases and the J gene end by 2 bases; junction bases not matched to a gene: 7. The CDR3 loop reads CASSGLTSGKQETQYF. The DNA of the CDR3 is TGTGCCAGTAGTGGGTTGACTAGCGGGAAACAAGAGACCCAGTACTTC. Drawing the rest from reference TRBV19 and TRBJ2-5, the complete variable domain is DGGITQSPKYLFRKEGQNVTLSCEQNLNHDAMYWYRQDPGQGLRLIYYSQIVNDFQKGDIAEGYSVSREKKESFPLTVTSAQKNPTAFYLCASSGLTSGKQETQYFGPGTRLLVL.

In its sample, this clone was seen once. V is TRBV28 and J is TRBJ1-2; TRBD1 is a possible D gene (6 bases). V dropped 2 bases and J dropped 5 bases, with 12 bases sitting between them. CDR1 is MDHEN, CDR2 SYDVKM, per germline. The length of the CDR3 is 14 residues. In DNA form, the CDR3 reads TGTGCCAGCAGTTTAGGGACAAAAGTTTATGGCTACACCTTC. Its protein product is CASSLGTKVYGYTF.

CDR3 sequence: CAISVLGGRTDYEQYF. CDR3 bases: TGTGCCATCAGTGTTCTTGGCGGCAGGACCGACTACGAGCAGTACTTC. The J gene is TRBJ2-7, the V gene TRBV10-3, with unresolved D. Germline V gene data show CDR1 as ENHRY and CDR2 as SYGVKD. The ends were cut back, 4 bases at V and 3 bases at J, with 19 bases in the middle. The CDR3 loop spans 16 amino acids.

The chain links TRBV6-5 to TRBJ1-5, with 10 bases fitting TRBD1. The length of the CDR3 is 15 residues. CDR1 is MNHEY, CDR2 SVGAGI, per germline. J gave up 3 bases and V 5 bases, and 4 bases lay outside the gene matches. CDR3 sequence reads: CASSGQGGLNQPQHF. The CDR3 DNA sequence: TGTGCCAGCAGTGGACAGGGGGGCCTCAATCAGCCCCAGCATTTT.

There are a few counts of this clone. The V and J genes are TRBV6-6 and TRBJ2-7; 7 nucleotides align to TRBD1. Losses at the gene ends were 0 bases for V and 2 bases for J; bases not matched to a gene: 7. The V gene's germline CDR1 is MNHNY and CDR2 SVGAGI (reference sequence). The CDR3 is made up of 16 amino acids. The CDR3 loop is CASSYSRDRQTYEQYF. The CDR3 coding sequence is TGTGCCAGCAGTTACTCCCGGGACAGACAAACCTACGAGCAGTACTTC.

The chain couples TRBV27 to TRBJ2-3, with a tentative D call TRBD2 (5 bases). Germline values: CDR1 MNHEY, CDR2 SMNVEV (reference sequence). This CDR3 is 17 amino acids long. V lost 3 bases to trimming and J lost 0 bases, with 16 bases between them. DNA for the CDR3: TGTGCCAGCAGTTTCTCCCGGGGATACCAAAGCACAGATACGCAGTATTTT. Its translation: CASSFSRGYQSTDTQYF.

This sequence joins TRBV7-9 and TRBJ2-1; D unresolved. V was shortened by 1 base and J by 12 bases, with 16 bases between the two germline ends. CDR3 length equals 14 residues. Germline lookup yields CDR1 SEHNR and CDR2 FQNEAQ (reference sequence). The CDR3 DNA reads TGTGCCAGCAGCTTAGGGGGTCTGAAGGGAATGCAGTTCTTC. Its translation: CASSLGGLKGMQFF.

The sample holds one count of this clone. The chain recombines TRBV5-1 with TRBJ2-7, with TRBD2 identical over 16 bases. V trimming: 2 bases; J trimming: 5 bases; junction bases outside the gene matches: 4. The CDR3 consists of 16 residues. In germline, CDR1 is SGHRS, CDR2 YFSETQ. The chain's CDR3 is CASSLGGTSGRDEQYF. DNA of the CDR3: TGCGCCAGCAGCTTAGGAGGGACTAGCGGGAGGGACGAGCAGTACTTC.

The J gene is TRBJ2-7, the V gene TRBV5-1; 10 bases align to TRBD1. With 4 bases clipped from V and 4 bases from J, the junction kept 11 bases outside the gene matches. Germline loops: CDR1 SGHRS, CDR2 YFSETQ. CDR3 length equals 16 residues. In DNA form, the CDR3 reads TGCGCCAGCAGCATAGGGACAGGGGTTGCCGGATACGAGCAGTACTTC. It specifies CASSIGTGVAGYEQYF. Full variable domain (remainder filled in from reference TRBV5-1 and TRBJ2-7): KAGVTQTPRYLIKTRGQQVTLSCSPISGHRSVSWYQQTPGQGLQFLFEYFSETQRNKGNFPGRFSGRQFSNSRSEMNVSTLELGDSALYLCASSIGTGVAGYEQYFGPGTRLTVT.

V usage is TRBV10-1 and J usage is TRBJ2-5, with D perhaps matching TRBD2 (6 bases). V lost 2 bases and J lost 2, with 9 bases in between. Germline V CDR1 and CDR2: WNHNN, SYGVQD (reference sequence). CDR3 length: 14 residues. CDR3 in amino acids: CASSEGTEQETQYF. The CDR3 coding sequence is TGCGCCAGCAGTGAGGGGACTGAACAAGAGACCCAGTACTTC.

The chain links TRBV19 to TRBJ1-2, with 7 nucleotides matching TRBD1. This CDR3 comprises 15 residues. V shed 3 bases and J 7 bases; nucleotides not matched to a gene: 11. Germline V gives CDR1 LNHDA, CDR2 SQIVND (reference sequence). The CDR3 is CASSIGDRERGGYTF. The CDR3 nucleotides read TGTGCCAGTAGTATCGGTGACAGGGAGAGGGGTGGCTACACCTTC.

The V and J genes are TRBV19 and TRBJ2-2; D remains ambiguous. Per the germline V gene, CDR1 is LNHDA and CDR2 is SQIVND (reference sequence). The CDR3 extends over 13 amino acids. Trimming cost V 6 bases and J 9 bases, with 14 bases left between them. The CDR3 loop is CASRENGYRELFF. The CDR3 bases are TGTGCCAGTAGGGAAAATGGATATCGGGAGCTGTTTTTT.

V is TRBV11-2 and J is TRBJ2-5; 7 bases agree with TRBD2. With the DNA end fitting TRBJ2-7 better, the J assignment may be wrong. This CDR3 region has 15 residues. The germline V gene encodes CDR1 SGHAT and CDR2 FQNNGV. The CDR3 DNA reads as TGTGCCAGCAGCCCCACCGGGAGGACGTTCTACGAGCAGTACTTC. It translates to CASSPTGRTFYEQYF.

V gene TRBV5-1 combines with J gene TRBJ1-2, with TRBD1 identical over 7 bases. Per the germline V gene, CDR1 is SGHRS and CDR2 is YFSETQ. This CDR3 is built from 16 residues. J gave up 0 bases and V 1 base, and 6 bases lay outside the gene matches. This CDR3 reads CASSLTRDSSNYGYTF. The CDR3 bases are TGCGCCAGCAGCTTGACCCGGGACAGCTCTAACTATGGCTACACCTTC.

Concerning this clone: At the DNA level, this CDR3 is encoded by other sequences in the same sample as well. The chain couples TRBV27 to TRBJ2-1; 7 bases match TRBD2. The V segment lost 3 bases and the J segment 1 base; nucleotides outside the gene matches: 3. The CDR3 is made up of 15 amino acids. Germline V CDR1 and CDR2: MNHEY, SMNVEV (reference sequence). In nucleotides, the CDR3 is TGTGCCAGCAGTTTTGCGGGAGTTTCCTACAATGAGCAGTTCTTC. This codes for CASSFAGVSYNEQFF.